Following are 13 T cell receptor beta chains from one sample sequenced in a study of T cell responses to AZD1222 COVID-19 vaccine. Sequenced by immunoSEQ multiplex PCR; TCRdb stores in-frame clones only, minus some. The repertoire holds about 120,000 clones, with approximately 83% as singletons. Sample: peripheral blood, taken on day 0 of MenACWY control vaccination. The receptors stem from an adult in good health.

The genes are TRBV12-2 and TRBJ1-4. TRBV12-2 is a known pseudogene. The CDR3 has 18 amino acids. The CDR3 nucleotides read TGTGCAAGTCGCCATAAAACTCGCAGGGCCGGAGGTAATGAAAAACTGTTTTTT. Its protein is CASRHKTRRAGGNEKLFF.

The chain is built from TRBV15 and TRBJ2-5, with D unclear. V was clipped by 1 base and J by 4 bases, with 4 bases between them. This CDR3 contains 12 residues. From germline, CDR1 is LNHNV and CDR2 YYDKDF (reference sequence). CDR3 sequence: CATSRGGETQYF. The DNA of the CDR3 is TGTGCCACCAGCAGAGGAGGAGAGACCCAGTACTTC.

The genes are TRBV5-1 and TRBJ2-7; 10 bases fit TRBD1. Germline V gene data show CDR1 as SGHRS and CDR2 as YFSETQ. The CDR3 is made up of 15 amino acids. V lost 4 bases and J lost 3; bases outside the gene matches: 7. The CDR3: CASSTSGQGNYEQYF. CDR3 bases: TGCGCCAGCAGCACCTCGGGACAGGGGAACTACGAGCAGTACTTC. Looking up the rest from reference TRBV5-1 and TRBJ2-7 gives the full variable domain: KAGVTQTPRYLIKTRGQQVTLSCSPISGHRSVSWYQQTPGQGLQFLFEYFSETQRNKGNFPGRFSGRQFSNSRSEMNVSTLELGDSALYLCASSTSGQGNYEQYFGPGTRLTVT.

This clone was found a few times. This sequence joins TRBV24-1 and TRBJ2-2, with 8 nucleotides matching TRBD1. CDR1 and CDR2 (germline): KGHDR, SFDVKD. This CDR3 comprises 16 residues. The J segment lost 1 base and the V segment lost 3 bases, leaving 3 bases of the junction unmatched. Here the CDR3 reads CATSDIDRGNTGELFF. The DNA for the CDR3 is TGTGCCACCAGTGATATTGACAGGGGGAACACCGGGGAGCTGTTTTTT.

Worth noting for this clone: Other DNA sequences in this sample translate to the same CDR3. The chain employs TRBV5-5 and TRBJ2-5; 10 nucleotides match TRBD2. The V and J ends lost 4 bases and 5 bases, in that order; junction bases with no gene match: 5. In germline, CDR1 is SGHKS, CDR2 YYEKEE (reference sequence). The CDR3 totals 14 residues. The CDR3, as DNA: TGTGCCAGCAGCCAGGGACTAGCGAGGGAGACCCAGTACTTC. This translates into CASSQGLARETQYF.

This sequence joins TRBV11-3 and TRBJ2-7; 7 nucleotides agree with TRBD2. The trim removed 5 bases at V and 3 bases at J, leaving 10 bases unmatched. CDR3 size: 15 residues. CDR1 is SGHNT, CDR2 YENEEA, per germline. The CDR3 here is CASSPRGGGLYEQYF. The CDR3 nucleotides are TGTGCCAGCAGCCCTCGGGGCGGGGGACTCTACGAGCAGTACTTC.

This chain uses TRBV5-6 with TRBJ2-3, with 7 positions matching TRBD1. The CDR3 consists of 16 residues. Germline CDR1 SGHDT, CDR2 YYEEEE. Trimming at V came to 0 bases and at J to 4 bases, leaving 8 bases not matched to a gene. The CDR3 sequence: CASSLALDRAADTQYF. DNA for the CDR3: TGTGCCAGCAGCTTGGCCCTCGACAGGGCGGCAGATACGCAGTATTTT.

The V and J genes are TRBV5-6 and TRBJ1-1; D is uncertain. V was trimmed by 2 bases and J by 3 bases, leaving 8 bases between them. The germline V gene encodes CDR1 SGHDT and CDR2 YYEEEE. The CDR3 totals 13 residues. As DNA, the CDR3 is TGTGCCAGCAGCTTCCCCACTCACACTGAAGCTTTCTTT. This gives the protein CASSFPTHTEAFF.

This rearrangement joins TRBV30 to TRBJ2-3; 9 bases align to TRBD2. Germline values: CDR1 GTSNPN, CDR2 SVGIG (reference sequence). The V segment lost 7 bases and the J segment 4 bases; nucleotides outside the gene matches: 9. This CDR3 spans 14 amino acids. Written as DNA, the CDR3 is TGTGCCTACCCTAGCGGGGTAGATCCAGATACGCAGTATTTT. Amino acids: CAYPSGVDPDTQYF.

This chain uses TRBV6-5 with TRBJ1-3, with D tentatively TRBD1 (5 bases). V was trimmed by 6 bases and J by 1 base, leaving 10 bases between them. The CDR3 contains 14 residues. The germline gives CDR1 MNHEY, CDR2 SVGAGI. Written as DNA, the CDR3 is TGTGCCAGCAGCTCTACAGGTTCTGGAAACACCATATATTTT. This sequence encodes CASSSTGSGNTIYF.

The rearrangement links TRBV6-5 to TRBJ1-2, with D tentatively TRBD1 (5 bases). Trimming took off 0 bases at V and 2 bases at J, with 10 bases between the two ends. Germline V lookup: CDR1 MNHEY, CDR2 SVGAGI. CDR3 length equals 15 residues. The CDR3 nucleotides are TGTGCCAGCAGTTACTCATACAGGTCCAACTATGGCTACACCTTC. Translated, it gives CASSYSYRSNYGYTF.

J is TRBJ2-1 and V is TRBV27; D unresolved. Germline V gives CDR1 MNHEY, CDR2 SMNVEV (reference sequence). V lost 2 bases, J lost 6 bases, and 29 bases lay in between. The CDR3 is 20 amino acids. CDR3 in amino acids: CASSLPTSPLISPPLNEQFF. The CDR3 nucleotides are TGTGCCAGCAGTTTACCAACCTCCCCTCTAATCTCCCCCCCTCTCAATGAGCAGTTCTTC.

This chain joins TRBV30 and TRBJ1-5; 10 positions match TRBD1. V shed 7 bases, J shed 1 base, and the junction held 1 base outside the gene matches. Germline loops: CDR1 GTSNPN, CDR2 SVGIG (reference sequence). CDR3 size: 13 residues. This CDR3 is CALDRGSNQPQHF. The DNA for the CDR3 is TGTGCCTTGGACAGGGGGAGCAATCAGCCCCAGCATTTT.